This T cell receptor beta chain comes out of a study of T cell responses to AZD1222 COVID-19 vaccine. Data came from immunoSEQ multiplex PCR; TCRdb stores just in-frame clones and leaves some out. The sample includes over 100,000 clones, roughly 87% of them seen just once. V was cut by 1 base and J by 7 bases, with 11 bases left in between. This CDR3 spans 14 amino acids. CDR1 LGHNA and CDR2 YSLEER come from the germline V gene. The chain employs TRBV4-3 and TRBJ2-1; D remains ambiguous. The material was peripheral blood, obtained 28 days after the second AZD1222 dose. This TCR was sampled from an adult who received the AZD1222 COVID-19 vaccine. In DNA, the CDR3 is TGCGCCAGCAGCCAAGGGGCGCCGAGAAATGAGCAGTTCTTC. Protein: CASSQGAPRNEQFF.